The 20 T cell receptor beta chains given below trace back to one sample, sequenced in a study of siplizumab effects on memory and regulatory T cells. This table comes from immunoSEQ multiplex PCR, and its TCRdb copy is limited to in-frame clones, with some not included. The sample yields fewer than 100,000 clones, approximately 95% seen once. Sequencing input: CD8+ T cells sorted from blood. Receptors originate from a human donor in good health.

The chain uses TRBV6-5 and TRBJ2-7, with a weak D call TRBD2 (5 bases). V shed 1 base and J shed 4 bases, with 8 bases lying between them. The germline V gene encodes CDR1 MNHEY and CDR2 SVGAGI. CDR3 length: 13 residues. The chain's CDR3 is CASSYFTGYEQYF. The CDR3 DNA follows: TGTGCCAGCAGTTACTTTACGGGGTACGAGCAGTACTTC.

The CDR3 bases are TGTGCCAGCAGTCGAACAGGGCGGGACACTGAAGCTTTCTTT. Its translation: CASSRTGRDTEAFF. The chain joins TRBV28 to TRBJ1-1; D possibly corresponds to TRBD1 (6 bases). The germline gives CDR1 MDHEN, CDR2 SYDVKM. With 5 bases removed from V and 3 bases from J, the gap between germline ends came to 13 bases. The CDR3 extends over 14 amino acids.

The chain joins TRBV9 to TRBJ1-2, with 9 nucleotides matching TRBD1. CDR1 SGDLS and CDR2 YYNGEE come from the germline V gene. The CDR3 covers 16 residues. With V trimmed by 2 bases and J by 4 bases, 9 bases remained unmatched. The CDR3 DNA is TGTGCCAGCAGCGTGGGATCCGGGACAGGGACCTATGGCTACACCTTC. Its translation is CASSVGSGTGTYGYTF.

The chain links TRBV19 to TRBJ2-7; 15 bases fit TRBD2. The V gene's germline CDR1 is LNHDA and CDR2 SQIVND (reference sequence). CDR3 length equals 16 residues. V gave up 4 bases and J gave up 5 bases; unmatched junction bases: 6. This chain's CDR3 is CASSRTSGRADDEQYF. As DNA, the CDR3 is TGTGCCAGTAGTAGGACTAGCGGGAGGGCAGACGACGAGCAGTACTTC.

The gene calls are TRBV19 and TRBJ2-7; no definite D call. CDR1 LNHDA and CDR2 SQIVND come from the germline V gene (reference sequence). Trimming stripped 4 bases from V and 4 bases from J, with 5 bases between. CDR3 length: 11 residues. DNA for the CDR3: TGTGCCAGTAGTAACAGTTACGAGCAGTACTTC. Translated, it gives CASSNSYEQYF.

The J gene is TRBJ2-1, the V gene TRBV6-1, with 7 nucleotides matching TRBD1. Trimming cost V 4 bases and J 9 bases; bases outside gene matches: 12. The CDR3 totals 15 residues. The germline V gene has CDR1 MNHNS and CDR2 SASEGT. CDR3 DNA sequence: TGTGCCAGCAGTGCAAAGGGACAGTTTGGAATTGAGCAGTTCTTC. Protein: CASSAKGQFGIEQFF.

The rearrangement joins TRBV19 to TRBJ1-1; maybe TRBD1 (5 bases). Germline V CDR1 and CDR2: LNHDA, SQIVND (reference sequence). The CDR3 has 12 amino acids. Trimming cost V 9 bases and J 5 bases, with 13 bases left between them. DNA of the CDR3: TGTGCCAGCCACGGTTGGGGGACTGAAGCTTTCTTT. Translated, it gives CASHGWGTEAFF.

This rearrangement joins TRBV7-6 to TRBJ2-3; D is unresolved. Between the trimmed V and J ends, which lost 3 bases and 0 bases, there was a span of 10 bases. The CDR3 loop spans 15 amino acids. Germline CDR1 reads SGHVS; CDR2 reads FNYEAQ. The CDR3 nucleotides read TGTGCCAGCAGCTTCGATCACTATAGCACAGATACGCAGTATTTT. The encoded protein is CASSFDHYSTDTQYF.

The genes are TRBV9 and TRBJ2-5; possible D gene TRBD2, 5 bases. V was cut by 1 base and J by 1 base, with 11 bases left in between. The germline V gene has CDR1 SGDLS and CDR2 YYNGEE. CDR3 length: 15 residues. CDR3 loop: CASSVSGNLQETQYF. The CDR3 region has the DNA TGTGCCAGCAGCGTATCCGGGAACCTCCAAGAGACCCAGTACTTC.

This clone was detected only once. The J gene is TRBJ2-3, the V gene TRBV9, with D hard to call. Deletions cut 0 bases from V and 2 bases from J, with 7 bases between. Per germline, CDR1 SGDLS and CDR2 YYNGEE. This CDR3 spans 14 amino acids. The CDR3, as DNA: TGTGCCAGCAGCGTAGCCACTAACACAGATACGCAGTATTTT. Translating it yields CASSVATNTDTQYF.

V and J are TRBV19 and TRBJ1-1, with D tentatively TRBD1 (5 bases). CDR3 length: 14 amino acids. The germline V and J ends were trimmed by 8 bases and 2 bases, with 15 bases remaining between them. CDR1 and CDR2 from the germline V gene are LNHDA and SQIVND (reference sequence). The CDR3 DNA is TGTGCCAGTGGGGACGGGAGGTTTAACACTGAAGCTTTCTTT. Translating gives CASGDGRFNTEAFF.

The chain employs TRBV9 and TRBJ2-7; D is undetermined. Germline values: CDR1 SGDLS, CDR2 YYNGEE. The CDR3 is 15 amino acids. V lost 2 bases and J lost 2, with 14 bases in between. In DNA form, the CDR3 reads TGTGCCAGCAGCGTGACTGGTCAGCCGACCTACGAGCAGTACTTC. This translates into CASSVTGQPTYEQYF.

The gene calls are TRBV4-1 and TRBJ1-2, with 10 bases aligning to TRBD1. The CDR3 contains 15 residues. V lost 4 bases, J lost 5 bases, and 7 bases stayed unmatched. Germline CDR1 reads MGHRA; CDR2 reads YSYEKL. CDR3 bases: TGCGCCAGCAGCCCCGGGACAGGGGCTTTGTATGGCTACACCTTC. It codes for CASSPGTGALYGYTF.

Here the CDR3 reads CASSLNYEQYF. DNA for the CDR3: TGTGCCAGCAGCCTCAACTACGAGCAGTACTTC. The chain carries TRBV14 and TRBJ2-5; no firm D call. The last part of the DNA fits TRBJ2-7 better; the J call may be wrong. The length of the CDR3 is 11 residues. Germline V gene data show CDR1 as SGHDN and CDR2 as FVKESK.

This clone was recorded only once. J is TRBJ2-1 and V is TRBV6-6; D remains unclear. CDR3 length: 13 amino acids. Germline CDR1 reads MNHNY; CDR2 reads SVGAGI (reference sequence). Trimming took 2 bases from V and 6 from J, leaving 8 bases between them. CDR3 loop: CASSYGRSNEQFF. As DNA, the CDR3 is TGTGCCAGCAGTTACGGACGGTCCAATGAGCAGTTCTTC.

The V and J genes are TRBV29-1 and TRBJ2-7, with a tentative D call TRBD2 (6 bases). V was clipped by 5 bases and J by 2 bases, with 13 bases between them. CDR3 length: 13 residues. Germline V lookup: CDR1 SQVTM, CDR2 ANQGSEA. The DNA of the CDR3 is TGCAGCGTTAACGGGGGAGGCACCTACGAGCAGTACTTC. It yields the protein CSVNGGGTYEQYF.

V is TRBV6-1 and J is TRBJ2-7; 7 nucleotides match TRBD1. CDR1 and CDR2 from the germline V gene are MNHNS and SASEGT. The CDR3 runs to 15 residues. Germline trimming cut 3 bases from V and 4 bases from J; bases unmatched to any gene: 9. The CDR3 DNA is TGTGCCAGCAGTGATTGGGTAGGGGGCGAGTACGAGCAGTACTTC. Its protein is CASSDWVGGEYEQYF.

The chain carries TRBV7-8 and TRBJ2-2; no reliable D call. The CDR3 consists of 16 residues. CDR1 SGHVS and CDR2 FQNEAQ come from the germline V gene. The V and J ends lost 4 bases and 0 bases respectively, with 12 bases between them. The CDR3 DNA sequence: TGTGCCAGCAGCTCTCTTCGGGCCGCGAACACCGGGGAGCTGTTTTTT. This translates into CASSSLRAANTGELFF.

The chain couples TRBV21-1 to TRBJ2-3; TRBD2, the table's D call, lacks a check against the DNA. TRBV21-1 is labeled a pseudogene. This CDR3 is built from 18 residues. CDR3 region: CASSKILAGGLITDTQYF. DNA for the CDR3: TGTGCCAGCAGCAAAATTCTAGCGGGAGGGCTAATCACAGATACGCAGTATTTT.

CDR3 sequence: CASSHPEVGAEETQYF. CDR3 coding DNA: TGCGCCAGCAGCCACCCGGAGGTAGGGGCCGAAGAGACCCAGTACTTC. The V gene is TRBV4-1, the J gene TRBJ2-5, with D possibly being TRBD1 or TRBD2 (5 bases each). The CDR3 length is 16 residues. V was clipped by 3 bases and J by 3 bases, with 17 bases between them. In germline, CDR1 is MGHRA, CDR2 YSYEKL.